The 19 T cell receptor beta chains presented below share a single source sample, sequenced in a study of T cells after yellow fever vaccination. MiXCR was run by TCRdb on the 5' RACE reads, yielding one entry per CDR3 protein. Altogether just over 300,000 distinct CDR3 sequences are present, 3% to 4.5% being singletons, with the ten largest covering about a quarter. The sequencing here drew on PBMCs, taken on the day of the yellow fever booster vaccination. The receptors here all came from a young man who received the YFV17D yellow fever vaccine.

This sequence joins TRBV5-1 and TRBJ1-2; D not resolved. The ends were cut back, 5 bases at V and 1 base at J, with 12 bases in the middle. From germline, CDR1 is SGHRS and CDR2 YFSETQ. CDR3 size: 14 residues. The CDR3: CASRVYGLNYGYTF. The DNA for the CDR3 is TGCGCCAGCAGAGTTTATGGCCTTAACTATGGCTACACCTTC.

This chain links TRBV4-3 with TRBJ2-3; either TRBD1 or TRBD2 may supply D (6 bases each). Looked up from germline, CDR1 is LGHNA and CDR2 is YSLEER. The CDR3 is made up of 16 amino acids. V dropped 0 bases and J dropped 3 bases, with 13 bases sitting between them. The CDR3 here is CASSQDQGRITDTQYF. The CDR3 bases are TGCGCCAGCAGCCAAGACCAGGGGAGGATTACAGATACGCAGTATTTT.

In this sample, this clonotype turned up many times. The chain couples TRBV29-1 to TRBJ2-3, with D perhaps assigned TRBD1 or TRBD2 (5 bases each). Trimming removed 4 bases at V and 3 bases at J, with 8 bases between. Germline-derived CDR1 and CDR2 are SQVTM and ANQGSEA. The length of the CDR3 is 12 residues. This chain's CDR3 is CSVARETDTQYF. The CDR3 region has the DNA TGCAGCGTTGCCAGGGAGACAGATACGCAGTATTTT.

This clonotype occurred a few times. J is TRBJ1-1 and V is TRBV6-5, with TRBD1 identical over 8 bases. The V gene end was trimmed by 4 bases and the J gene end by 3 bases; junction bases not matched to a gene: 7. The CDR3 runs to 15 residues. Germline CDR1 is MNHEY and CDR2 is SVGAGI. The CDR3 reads CASSSDRGGYTEAFF. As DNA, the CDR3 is TGTGCCAGCAGTTCCGACAGGGGTGGATACACTGAAGCTTTCTTT.

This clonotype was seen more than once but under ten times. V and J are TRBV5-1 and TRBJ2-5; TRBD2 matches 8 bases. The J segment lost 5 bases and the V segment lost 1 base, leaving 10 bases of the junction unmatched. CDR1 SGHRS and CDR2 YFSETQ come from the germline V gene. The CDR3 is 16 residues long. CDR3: CASSLQPRGGGETQYF. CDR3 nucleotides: TGCGCCAGCAGCTTGCAGCCTCGGGGGGGCGGGGAGACCCAGTACTTC.

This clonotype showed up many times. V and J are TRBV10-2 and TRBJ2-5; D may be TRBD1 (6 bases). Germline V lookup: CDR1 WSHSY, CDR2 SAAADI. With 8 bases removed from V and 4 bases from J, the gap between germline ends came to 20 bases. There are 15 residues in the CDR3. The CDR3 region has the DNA TGCGCCAGCTCTAAAAGAACAGGGTTTGGAGAGACCCAGTACTTC. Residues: CASSKRTGFGETQYF.

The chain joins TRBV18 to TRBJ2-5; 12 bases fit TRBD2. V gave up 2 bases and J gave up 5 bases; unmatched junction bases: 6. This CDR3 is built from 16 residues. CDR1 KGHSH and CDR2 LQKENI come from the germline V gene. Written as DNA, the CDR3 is TGTGCCAGCTCACCATCCTCGGGACTAGCGGGCGAGACCCAGTACTTC. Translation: CASSPSSGLAGETQYF.

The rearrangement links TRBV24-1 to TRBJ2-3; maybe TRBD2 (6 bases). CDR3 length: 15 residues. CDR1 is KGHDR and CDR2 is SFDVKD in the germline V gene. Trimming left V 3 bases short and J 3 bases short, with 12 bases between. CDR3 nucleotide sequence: TGTGCCACCAGTGATCCGAGCGGGCGTACAGATACGCAGTATTTT. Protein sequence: CATSDPSGRTDTQYF.

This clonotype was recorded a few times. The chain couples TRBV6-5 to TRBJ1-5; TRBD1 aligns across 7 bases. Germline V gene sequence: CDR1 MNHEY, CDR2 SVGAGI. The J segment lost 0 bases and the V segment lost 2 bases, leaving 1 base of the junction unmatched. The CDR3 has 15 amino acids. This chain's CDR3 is CASSYRGHSNQPQHF. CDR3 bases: TGTGCCAGCAGTTACAGGGGGCATAGCAATCAGCCCCAGCATTTT.

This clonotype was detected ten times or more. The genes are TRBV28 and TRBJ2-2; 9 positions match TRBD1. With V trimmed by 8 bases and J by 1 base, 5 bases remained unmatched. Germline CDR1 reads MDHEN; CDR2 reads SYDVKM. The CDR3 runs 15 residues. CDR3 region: CASATGGMNTGELFF. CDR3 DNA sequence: TGTGCCAGCGCAACAGGGGGCATGAACACCGGGGAGCTGTTTTTT.

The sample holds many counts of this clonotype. CDR3 DNA: TGTGCCAGCAGCAAACAGAGCGAGGTCAACACCATATATTTT. Protein product: CASSKQSEVNTIYF. V gene TRBV9 combines with J gene TRBJ1-3; D call uncertain. Trimming took off 4 bases at V and 7 bases at J, with 15 bases between the two ends. Germline V CDR1 and CDR2: SGDLS, YYNGEE. CDR3 length: 14 residues.

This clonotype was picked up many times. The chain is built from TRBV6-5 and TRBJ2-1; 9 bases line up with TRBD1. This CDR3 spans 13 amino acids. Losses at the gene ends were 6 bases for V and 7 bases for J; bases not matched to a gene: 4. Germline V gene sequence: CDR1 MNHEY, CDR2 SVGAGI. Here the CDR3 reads CASRRQGGNEQFF. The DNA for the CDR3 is TGTGCCAGCAGGAGACAGGGGGGGAATGAGCAGTTCTTC.

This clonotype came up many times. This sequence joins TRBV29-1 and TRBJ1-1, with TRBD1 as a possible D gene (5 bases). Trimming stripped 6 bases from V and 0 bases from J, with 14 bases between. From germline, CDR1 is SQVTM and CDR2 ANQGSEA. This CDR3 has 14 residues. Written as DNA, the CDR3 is TGCAGCGTGGTAGGGGATTTAATGAACACTGAAGCTTTCTTT. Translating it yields CSVVGDLMNTEAFF. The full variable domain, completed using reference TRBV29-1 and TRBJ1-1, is SAVISQKPSRDICQRGTSLTIQCQVDSQVTMMFWYRQQPGQSLTLIATANQGSEATYESGFVIDKFPISRPNLTFSTLTVSNMSPEDSSIYLCSVVGDLMNTEAFFGQGTRLTVV.

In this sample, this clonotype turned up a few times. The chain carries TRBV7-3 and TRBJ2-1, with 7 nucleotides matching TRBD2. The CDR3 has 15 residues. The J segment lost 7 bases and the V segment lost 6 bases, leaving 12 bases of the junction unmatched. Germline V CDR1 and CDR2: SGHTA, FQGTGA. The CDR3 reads CASSPGTTAWNEQFF. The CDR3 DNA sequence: TGTGCCAGCAGTCCCGGGACTACCGCCTGGAATGAGCAGTTCTTC.

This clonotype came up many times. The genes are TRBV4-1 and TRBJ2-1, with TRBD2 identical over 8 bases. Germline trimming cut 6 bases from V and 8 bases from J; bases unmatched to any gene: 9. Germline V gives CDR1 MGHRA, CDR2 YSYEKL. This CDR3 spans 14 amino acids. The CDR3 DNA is TGCGCCAGCAGTGTGACTAGCGAGGGGCATGAGCAGTTCTTC. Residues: CASSVTSEGHEQFF.

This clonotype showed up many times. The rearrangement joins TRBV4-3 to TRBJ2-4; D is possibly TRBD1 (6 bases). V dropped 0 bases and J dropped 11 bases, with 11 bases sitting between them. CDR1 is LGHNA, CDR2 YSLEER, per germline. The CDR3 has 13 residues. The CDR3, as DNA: TGCGCCAGCAGCCAAGATCAGGGGAAAGTTCAGTACTTC. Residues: CASSQDQGKVQYF.

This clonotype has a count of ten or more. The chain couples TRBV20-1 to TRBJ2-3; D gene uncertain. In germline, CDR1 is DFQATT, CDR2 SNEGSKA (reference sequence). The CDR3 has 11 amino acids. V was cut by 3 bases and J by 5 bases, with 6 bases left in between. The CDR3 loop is CSARGIDTQYF. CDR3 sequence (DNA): TGCAGTGCTAGGGGAATAGATACGCAGTATTTT.

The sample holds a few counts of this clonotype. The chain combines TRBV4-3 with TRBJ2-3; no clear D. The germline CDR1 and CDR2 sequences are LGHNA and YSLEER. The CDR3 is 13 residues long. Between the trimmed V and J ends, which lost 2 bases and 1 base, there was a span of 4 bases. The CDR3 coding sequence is TGCGCCAGCAGCCAATCGCGCACAGATACGCAGTATTTT. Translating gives CASSQSRTDTQYF.

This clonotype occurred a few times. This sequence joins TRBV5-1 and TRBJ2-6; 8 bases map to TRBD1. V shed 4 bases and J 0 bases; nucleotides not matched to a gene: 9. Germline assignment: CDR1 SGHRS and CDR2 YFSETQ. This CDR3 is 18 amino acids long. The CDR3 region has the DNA TGCGCCAGCAGCCGCGGACAGGGCCTCCTCTCTGGGGCCAACGTCCTGACTTTC. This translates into CASSRGQGLLSGANVLTF.